The 31 T cell receptor beta chains in this list originate from one sample, sequenced in a study of T cell responses to AZD1222 COVID-19 vaccine. The data were produced by immunoSEQ multiplex PCR, yet TCRdb's version contains in-frame clones alone and is incomplete. Of about 170,000 clones listed, 90% are singletons. The source was peripheral blood, collected on day 0 of AZD1222 vaccination. The receptors originated from an adult in good health.

V gene TRBV25-1 combines with J gene TRBJ1-6; D ambiguous. This CDR3 has 14 residues. V was trimmed by 6 bases and J by 7 bases, leaving 13 bases between them. Germline V gene sequence: CDR1 MGHDK, CDR2 SYGVNS. CDR3 sequence (DNA): TGTGCCAGCAGACCGGACGGACTAAATTCACCCCTCCACTTT. It encodes CASRPDGLNSPLHF.

The V and J genes are TRBV13 and TRBJ2-3; no firm D call. The CDR3 is 13 residues long. Germline CDR1 and CDR2: PRHDT and FYEKMQ (reference sequence). Trimming pared 8 bases from V and 5 bases from J, leaving 14 bases between. The CDR3 nucleotides are TGTGCCAGCGCACAGACTTACGGAGATACGCAGTATTTT. Translation: CASAQTYGDTQYF.

A single count supports this clone. This chain links TRBV7-2 with TRBJ2-2; TRBD2 aligns across 14 bases. The CDR3 contains 18 residues. V trimming: 5 bases; J trimming: 0 bases; junction bases outside the gene matches: 5. Looked up from germline, CDR1 is SGHTA and CDR2 is FQGNSA. CDR3 nucleotide sequence: TGTGCCAGCAGCGCGGGACTAGCGGGGGTCCCGAACACCGGGGAGCTGTTTTTT. It yields the protein CASSAGLAGVPNTGELFF.

The chain carries TRBV19 and TRBJ1-2, with 10 positions matching TRBD1. CDR3 size: 16 residues. The germline V gene has CDR1 LNHDA and CDR2 SQIVND (reference sequence). The ends lost 3 bases at V and 2 bases at J; junction bases unmatched: 6. This CDR3 reads CASSIARTGGNYGYTF. The CDR3 DNA reads as TGTGCCAGTAGTATTGCTCGGACAGGGGGAAACTATGGCTACACCTTC.

This chain uses TRBV11-3 with TRBJ2-3, with D maybe TRBD2 (6 bases). There are 13 residues in the CDR3. V lost 8 bases and J 3 bases, leaving 12 bases between the germline ends. CDR1 is SGHNT and CDR2 is YENEEA in the germline V gene. CDR3 sequence: CASATRPTDTQYF. In nucleotides, the CDR3 is TGTGCCAGCGCGACTAGACCTACAGATACGCAGTATTTT.

The V and J genes are TRBV7-9 and TRBJ1-2, with TRBD1 matching 7 bases. This CDR3 has 13 residues. Germline V gives CDR1 SEHNR, CDR2 FQNEAQ (reference sequence). The junction had 6 bases not matched to a gene; V was cut back by 3 bases and J by 8 bases. Here the CDR3 reads CASSLDRKEGYTF. CDR3 in DNA: TGTGCCAGCAGCTTGGACAGGAAGGAGGGCTACACCTTC.

The chain joins TRBV6-5 to TRBJ1-1; D is unclear. The V and J ends lost 4 bases and 8 bases respectively, with 8 bases between them. Germline V gene data show CDR1 as MNHEY and CDR2 as SVGAGI. The CDR3 extends over 11 amino acids. CDR3 sequence: CASSFQNEAFF. CDR3 coding DNA: TGTGCCAGCAGTTTTCAAAACGAAGCTTTCTTT.

The chain has TRBV6-5 and TRBJ2-2; D may be TRBD1 or TRBD2 (5 bases each). The CDR3 contains 14 residues. From germline, CDR1 is MNHEY and CDR2 SVGAGI. Trimming removed 4 bases at V and 4 bases at J, with 10 bases between. CDR3 in amino acids: CASSSPGTTGELFF. The CDR3 region has the DNA TGTGCCAGCAGTTCCCCAGGGACCACCGGGGAGCTGTTTTTT.

J is TRBJ1-4 and V is TRBV6-5; 7 bases match TRBD1. Trimming removed 7 bases from V and 8 bases from J; junction bases left unmatched: 7. Germline lookup yields CDR1 MNHEY and CDR2 SVGAGI. This CDR3 is 13 amino acids long. The CDR3 protein is CASNQGQREKLFF. DNA of the CDR3: TGTGCCAGCAACCAGGGACAGAGGGAAAAACTGTTTTTT.

J is TRBJ1-1 and V is TRBV18; 10 nucleotides match TRBD1. Germline V gives CDR1 KGHSH, CDR2 LQKENI. V was clipped by 3 bases and J by 1 base; unmatched bases: 8. The CDR3 is made up of 17 amino acids. The CDR3 sequence is CASSPRTGGVQNTEAFF. CDR3 nucleotide sequence: TGTGCCAGCTCACCCCGGACAGGGGGTGTCCAGAACACTGAAGCTTTCTTT.

CDR3 sequence: CASSLGPNSGNTIYF. The DNA for the CDR3 is TGTGCCAGCAGCTTAGGGCCCAACTCTGGAAACACCATATATTTT. The rearrangement joins TRBV7-9 to TRBJ1-3; no reliable D call. CDR1 and CDR2 from the germline V gene are SEHNR and FQNEAQ (reference sequence). V dropped 1 base and J dropped 0 bases, with 7 bases sitting between them. The CDR3 runs to 15 residues.

A single count supports this clone. CDR3 DNA: TGTGCCAGCAGCCCCTGGGGGGGCCAAGAGACCCAGTACTTC. Residues: CASSPWGGQETQYF. The rearrangement links TRBV13 to TRBJ2-5; 7 bases align to TRBD2. The CDR3 sequence is 14 residues long. Germline CDR1 reads PRHDT; CDR2 reads FYEKMQ (reference sequence). V gave up 5 bases and J gave up 1 base; unmatched junction bases: 4.

The chain uses TRBV6-2 or TRBV6-3 and TRBJ1-2, with D tentatively TRBD1 (5 bases). CDR1 MNHEY and CDR2 SVGEGT come from the germline V gene. V lost 2 bases and J lost 3, with 19 bases in between. The CDR3 is 17 residues long. The CDR3 sequence: CASSYGQPGTRDYGYTF. CDR3 nucleotides: TGTGCCAGCAGTTACGGCCAACCTGGGACGAGGGACTATGGCTACACCTTC.

The chain joins TRBV5-5 to TRBJ2-1, with 12 positions matching TRBD1. The CDR3 spans 14 residues. Germline trimming cut 4 bases from V and 6 bases from J; bases unmatched to any gene: 2. Per germline, CDR1 SGHKS and CDR2 YYEKEE (reference sequence). This CDR3 reads CASSPGQGANEQFF. CDR3 bases: TGTGCCAGCAGCCCGGGACAGGGGGCCAATGAGCAGTTCTTC.

A single count supports this clone. The chain uses TRBV7-2 and TRBJ1-1; D is unclear. Per germline, CDR1 SGHTA and CDR2 FQGNSA. The CDR3 loop spans 15 amino acids. V gave up 1 base and J gave up 1 base, with 10 bases separating them. For the CDR3, the DNA is TGTGCCAGCAGCTTAGGGTGGATGAGGAACACTGAAGCTTTCTTT. Its translation: CASSLGWMRNTEAFF.

The V gene is TRBV3-1 (or the pseudogene TRBV3-2), the J gene TRBJ1-2, with 9 nucleotides matching TRBD1. The CDR3 is 14 residues long. J gave up 6 bases and V 1 base, and 3 bases lay outside the gene matches. CDR1 and CDR2 from the germline V gene are LGHDT and YNNKEL (reference sequence). In nucleotides, the CDR3 is TGTGCCAGCAGCCAAGGGGACAGGGAACATGGCTACACCTTC. Protein: CASSQGDREHGYTF.

The chain has TRBV18 and TRBJ1-5; D unclear. CDR1 and CDR2 from the germline V gene are KGHSH and LQKENI. The CDR3 runs to 14 residues. Trimming pared 2 bases from V and 4 bases from J, leaving 9 bases between. CDR3 in amino acids: CASSPEKFNQPQHF. The CDR3 DNA follows: TGTGCCAGCTCACCAGAAAAGTTTAATCAGCCCCAGCATTTT.

The chain joins TRBV29-1 to TRBJ1-2, with D perhaps matching TRBD1 (6 bases). The CDR3 consists of 12 residues. The V and J ends lost 6 bases and 8 bases respectively, with 16 bases between them. Per the germline V gene, CDR1 is SQVTM and CDR2 is ANQGSEA. The CDR3 spells CSVPGQGWGYTF. CDR3 DNA sequence: TGCAGCGTGCCGGGACAAGGATGGGGCTACACCTTC.

The chain uses TRBV19 and TRBJ1-2; D is ambiguous. CDR1 LNHDA and CDR2 SQIVND come from the germline V gene (reference sequence). The CDR3 covers 12 residues. Trimming removed 5 bases from V and 7 bases from J, with 11 bases in between. The CDR3 nucleotides read TGTGCCAGTAGTGTTGGTGGGTCTGGCTACACCTTC. Translation gives CASSVGGSGYTF.

This clone was found a few times. V is TRBV5-4 and J is TRBJ2-2; D is undetermined. Looked up from germline, CDR1 is SGHNT and CDR2 is YYREEE (reference sequence). CDR3 length: 12 amino acids. Trimming took 2 bases from V and 5 from J, leaving 4 bases between them. CDR3 loop: CASSFDTGELFF. DNA of the CDR3: TGTGCCAGCAGCTTTGATACCGGGGAGCTGTTTTTT.

The chain links TRBV15 to TRBJ2-3; D is unclear. The V and J ends lost 0 bases and 1 base respectively, with 11 bases between them. The CDR3 spans 16 residues. From germline, CDR1 is LNHNV and CDR2 YYDKDF (reference sequence). CDR3 sequence: CATSRDFARGTDTQYF. CDR3 coding DNA: TGTGCCACCAGCAGAGATTTTGCCCGCGGCACAGATACGCAGTATTTT. The full variable domain, its missing parts supplied by reference TRBV15 and TRBJ2-3, is DAMVIQNPRYQVTQFGKPVTLSCSQTLNHNVMYWYQQKSSQAPKLLFHYYDKDFNNEADTPDNFQSRRPNTSFCFLDIRSPGLGDTAMYLCATSRDFARGTDTQYFGPGTRLTVL.

This chain links TRBV6-5 with TRBJ1-6; no clear D gene. The CDR3 runs to 13 residues. Trimming removed 6 bases at V and 9 bases at J, with 12 bases between. CDR1 and CDR2 (germline): MNHEY, SVGAGI. CDR3 in amino acids: CASRPQEVSPLHF. In nucleotides, the CDR3 is TGTGCCAGCAGACCCCAGGAGGTTTCACCCCTCCACTTT.

The chain combines TRBV12-2 with TRBJ1-4; the D segment call TRBD1 is taken from the table without a DNA check. TRBV12-2 is noted as a pseudogene. CDR3 length equals 16 residues. The CDR3 sequence is CASRLAEDRGFGKLFF. CDR3 bases: TGTGCAAGTCGCTTAGCGGAGGACAGGGGTTTCGGAAAACTGTTTTTT.

The V gene is TRBV4-2, the J gene TRBJ2-7; D tentatively fits TRBD1 or TRBD2 (5 bases each). Germline lookup yields CDR1 LGHNA and CDR2 YNFKEQ. V lost 4 bases to trimming and J lost 7 bases, with 17 bases between them. This CDR3 contains 14 residues. The CDR3 DNA follows: TGTGCCAGCAGCCCCATTTCCGGGACGAGGGAGCAGTACTTC. Protein: CASSPISGTREQYF.

The chain couples TRBV5-1 to TRBJ1-2; a possible D gene is TRBD1 (5 bases). Trimming removed 5 bases at V and 4 bases at J, with 15 bases between. The CDR3 is made up of 14 amino acids. Germline CDR1 is SGHRS and CDR2 is YFSETQ. In DNA form, the CDR3 reads TGCGCCAGCAGGCAGAGAGGGACTAGCTATGGCTACACCTTC. Its translation: CASRQRGTSYGYTF. The full variable domain, completed using reference TRBV5-1 and TRBJ1-2, is KAGVTQTPRYLIKTRGQQVTLSCSPISGHRSVSWYQQTPGQGLQFLFEYFSETQRNKGNFPGRFSGRQFSNSRSEMNVSTLELGDSALYLCASRQRGTSYGYTFGSGTRLTVV.

The chain joins TRBV10-2 to TRBJ2-3; TRBD2 matches at 11 bases. CDR1 WSHSY and CDR2 SAAADI come from the germline V gene. The CDR3 totals 20 residues. V gave up 6 bases and J gave up 0 bases; unmatched junction bases: 17. In DNA form, the CDR3 reads TGCGCCAGCAGAAGCTTGGGACTAGCGGATTCTAGATCTAGCACAGATACGCAGTATTTT. Translation gives CASRSLGLADSRSSTDTQYF.

This sequence joins TRBV19 and TRBJ2-1; a weak D match, TRBD1 (6 bases). CDR3 size: 11 residues. Germline loops: CDR1 LNHDA, CDR2 SQIVND (reference sequence). V lost 7 bases, J lost 6 bases, and 7 bases lay in between. Here the CDR3 reads CASTQGNEQFF. Written as DNA, the CDR3 is TGTGCCAGTACACAGGGCAATGAGCAGTTCTTC. Full variable domain (remainder filled in from reference TRBV19 and TRBJ2-1): DGGITQSPKYLFRKEGQNVTLSCEQNLNHDAMYWYRQDPGQGLRLIYYSQIVNDFQKGDIAEGYSVSREKKESFPLTVTSAQKNPTAFYLCASTQGNEQFFGPGTRLTVL.

The chain combines TRBV6-5 with TRBJ1-3; TRBD1 matches 8 bases. V lost 6 bases to trimming and J lost 5 bases; unmatched junction nucleotides: 6. Germline values: CDR1 MNHEY, CDR2 SVGAGI. This CDR3 region has 14 residues. The CDR3 DNA is TGTGCCAGCAGCCCCGGACAGGGACGAAACACCATATATTTT. This gives the protein CASSPGQGRNTIYF.

V usage is TRBV11-2 and J usage is TRBJ1-6; a weak D match, TRBD1 (5 bases). Trimming left V 3 bases short and J 2 bases short, with 11 bases between. CDR3 length equals 16 residues. The germline CDR1 and CDR2 sequences are SGHAT and FQNNGV. The CDR3 coding sequence is TGTGCCAGCAGCTTGGAGGGGAACCCCTATAATTCACCCCTCCACTTT. Residues: CASSLEGNPYNSPLHF. The full variable domain, its missing parts supplied by reference TRBV11-2 and TRBJ1-6, is EAGVAQSPRYKIIEKRQSVAFWCNPISGHATLYWYQQILGQGPKLLIQFQNNGVVDDSQLPKDRFSAERLKGVDSTLKIQPAKLEDSAVYLCASSLEGNPYNSPLHFGNGTRLTVT.

This chain connects TRBV9 to TRBJ2-1; 8 bases align to TRBD2. The CDR3 has 13 amino acids. The ends lost 3 bases at V and 12 bases at J; junction bases unmatched: 8. Germline V gives CDR1 SGDLS, CDR2 YYNGEE. The CDR3 DNA is TGTGCCAGCAGCGGCCGGCAGCTAGCGGGGCAGTTCTTC. It yields the protein CASSGRQLAGQFF.

The chain carries TRBV19 and TRBJ1-1; D gene uncertain. The CDR3 loop spans 11 amino acids. From germline, CDR1 is LNHDA and CDR2 SQIVND (reference sequence). The germline V and J ends were trimmed by 7 bases and 7 bases, with 10 bases remaining between them. The DNA of the CDR3 is TGTGCCAGTATTGACATCCATGAAGCTTTCTTT. Translated, it gives CASIDIHEAFF.